The text below deals with one T cell receptor beta chain. The data derive from a study of blood T cell repertoires in COVID-19. Study as a whole: COVID-19 samples from acute and convalescent phases originated in the United States, Italy and Spain. The cDNA or gDNA used as material had been derived from T cells, B-cell-depleted T cells, or PBMCs.

Original data processing: Amplification with reference gene primers provided the estimates of nucleated cell counts. The table came from immunoSEQ multiplex PCR; TCRdb's copy has only in-frame clones and leaves some out. V, J and clone size reflect that table, while D and trimming were determined from the DNA. The top ten hold 3.5% to 4% of the sample, which has approximately 220,000 clones, roughly 86% seen once. CDR1 and CDR2 (germline): SGHAT, FQNNGV. The V segment lost 2 bases and the J segment 1 base; nucleotides outside the gene matches: 4. The CDR3 covers 16 residues. V gene TRBV11-2 combines with J gene TRBJ1-5; the match to TRBD1 covers 8 bases. Source material: PBMCs or T cells enriched from blood (not recorded which). This clonotype originated in a woman aged 30 to 39 with acute COVID-19. CDR3 DNA: TGTGCCAGCAGCTTATGGACAGGGACAAGCAATCAGCCCCAGCATTTT. Translated: CASSLWTGTSNQPQHF.